These T cell receptor beta chains were read from a single sample in a study of blood T cell repertoires in COVID-19. Clones were sequenced by immunoSEQ multiplex PCR, and TCRdb holds only the in-frame ones, with some missing. This sample has roughly 250,000 clones, with approximately 79% found just once. Sequencing was carried out using peripheral blood. The receptors were gathered from a woman between 40 and 55 years old with active or convalescent COVID-19. Both conserved end residues are part of each CDR3. A D gene is named only where the DNA matches it firmly. Some rows have no size entry. The others give once, few or many, or a class for an expanded clone.

-	TRBJ2-7	-	TRBV2	TGTGCCAGCAGGCAGACCCAGGGAGGTTCCTACGAGCAGTACTTC	CASRQTQGGSYEQYF
-	TRBJ2-6	-	TRBV19	TGTGCCAGTATCCCGGACAGAACCTCTGGGGCCAACGTCCTGACTTTC	CASIPDRTSGANVLTF
-	TRBJ1-2	-	TRBV30	TGTGCCTGGAGGGCCGGGGGGTATGGCTACACCTTC	CAWRAGGYGYTF
-	TRBJ2-1	TRBD2	TRBV9	TGTGCCAGCAGCGTAGCTAAGCGGGGGGAGTACAATGAGCAGTTCTTC	CASSVAKRGEYNEQFF
-	TRBJ2-3	-	TRBV2	TGTGCCAGCAAGGACGGGCAGGGCCCAGATACGCAGTATTTT	CASKDGQGPDTQYF
-	TRBJ2-2	TRBD2	TRBV10-3	TGTGCCATCAGTGAGTCTCCTAGCGGGGGTGCCGGGGAGCTGTTTTTT	CAISESPSGGAGELFF
-	TRBJ2-2	TRBD1	TRBV30	TGTGCCTGGCACAGGGGGTCCGGGGAGCTGTTTTTT	CAWHRGSGELFF
few	TRBJ1-5	-	TRBV6-5	TGTGCCAGCGCGGGGGGGTTCAATCAGCCCCAGCATTTT	CASAGGFNQPQHF
-	TRBJ1-4	-	TRBV4-2	TGTGCCAGCACCCGGAGGGGGGGCACCACTAATGAAAAACTGTTTTTT	CASTRRGGTTNEKLFF
-	TRBJ1-2	TRBD1	TRBV6-5	TGTGCCAGCAGTTACCTTGGGACAGTGGGAAACTATGGCTACACCTTC	CASSYLGTVGNYGYTF
-	TRBJ1-4	-	TRBV2	TGTGCCAGCAGCGCAGGGTCTGCTGAAAAACTGTTTTTT	CASSAGSAEKLFF
-	TRBJ1-1	TRBD1	TRBV7-9	TGTGCCAGCAGCTTACCCCGGGACAGGGGCACTGAAGCTTTCTTT	CASSLPRDRGTEAFF
-	TRBJ2-5	TRBD2	TRBV5-1	TGCGCCAGCAGCTCAATAACTAGCGGGGGGGCCGTTGGAGAGACCCAGTACTTC	CASSSITSGGAVGETQYF
-	TRBJ2-2	TRBD1	TRBV9	TGTGCCAGCTCTCGGACAGGGAAGAACACCGGGGAGCTGTTTTTT	CASSRTGKNTGELFF
few	TRBJ1-4	-	TRBV2	TGTGCCACCGTGGGGGCCCGCGGGGAAAAACTGTTTTTT	CATVGARGEKLFF
-	TRBJ2-2	-	TRBV7-9	TGTGCCAGCAGCTTAGGTTCAGTTAACACCGGGGAGCTGTTTTTT	CASSLGSVNTGELFF
few	TRBJ1-2	-	TRBV7-3	TGTGCCAGCAGCCCCGACAGTAACTATGGCTACACCTTC	CASSPDSNYGYTF
-	TRBJ1-6	-	TRBV6-5	TGTGCCAGCAGTTCGCTTGGAGGGGTAGATAATTCACCCCTCCACTTT	CASSSLGGVDNSPLHF
-	TRBJ1-1	TRBD1	TRBV3-1/TRBV3-2	TGTGCCAGCAGCCTCGGGACAGGGGGTTTGAACACTGAAGCTTTCTTT	CASSLGTGGLNTEAFF
few	TRBJ1-2	TRBD1	TRBV28	TGTGCCAGCAGTATCCGGGACAGGGCCTATGGCTACACCTTC	CASSIRDRAYGYTF
-	TRBJ1-5	TRBD1	TRBV6-5	TGTGCCAGCACGGGCAGGGGGAACACTCAGCCCCAGCATTTT	CASTGRGNTQPQHF
-	TRBJ1-1	TRBD1	TRBV19	TGTGCCAGCTCATCGAGGGGGCAGAACACTGAAGCTTTCTTT	CASSSRGQNTEAFF
-	TRBJ1-1	TRBD1	TRBV5-5	TGTGCCAGCAGCCCCGAGACAGGGTTGAACACTGAAGCTTTCTTT	CASSPETGLNTEAFF
-	TRBJ1-5	-	TRBV4-1	TGCGCCAGCAGCCAAGAGAGGGTGAGAGCTCAGCCCCAGCATTTT	CASSQERVRAQPQHF
-	TRBJ1-2	-	TRBV30	TGTTCCTGGGGAACAGCGGTAGGGTACACCTTC	CSWGTAVGYTF
-	TRBJ1-5	-	TRBV5-1	TGCGCCAGCAGCTTGGGTGACATCAATCAGCCCCAGCATTTT	CASSLGDINQPQHF
-	TRBJ2-2	TRBD1	TRBV5-1	TGCGCCAGCAGCTCTGGGACAGCGAACACCGGGGAGCTGTTTTTT	CASSSGTANTGELFF
-	TRBJ2-5	-	TRBV28	TGTGCCAGCAGTTTATATGGGCCGGCGGGGCGCCAAGAGACCCAGTACTTC	CASSLYGPAGRQETQYF
-	TRBJ1-6	-	TRBV9	TGTGCCAGCAGCGTTGGTGAGAATTCACCCCTCCACTTT	CASSVGENSPLHF
-	TRBJ1-2	-	TRBV7-9	TGTGCCAGCAGCTTAGGCAACAGGGATCGTGGCTACACCTTC	CASSLGNRDRGYTF
-	TRBJ1-4	-	TRBV28	TGTGCCAGCAGTTCCCAGGTGGGGGCCTGGGAAAAACTGTTTTTT	CASSSQVGAWEKLFF
-	TRBJ2-7	-	TRBV5-5	TGTGCCAGCAGCTTGGTTCGACCGAGCGGCGACGAGCAGTACTTC	CASSLVRPSGDEQYF
-	TRBJ1-6	TRBD1	TRBV5-1	TGCGCCAGCAGCTCCGGGGACAGGGGAGGATCACCCCTCCACTTT	CASSSGDRGGSPLHF
-	TRBJ2-1	TRBD2	TRBV3-1/TRBV3-2	TGTGCCAGCAGCCACCGGCGGGGGGTATGGCGGAATGAGCAGTTCTTC	CASSHRRGVWRNEQFF
-	TRBJ1-1	-	TRBV10-3	TGTGCCATCAGTGAGGGGGTGTCGCGGGGAGCTTTCTTT	CAISEGVSRGAFF
many	TRBJ2-7	-	TRBV24-1	TGTGCCACCAGTGATTTGAATCCTACCGAGCAGTACTTC	CATSDLNPTEQYF
-	TRBJ1-3	-	TRBV4-1	TGCGCCAGCAGCCAACCTGGACAGATCTCTGGAAACACCATATATTTT	CASSQPGQISGNTIYF
once	TRBJ2-3	-	TRBV28	TGTGCCAGCAGTCCTGGGGCAACAGATACGCAGTATTTT	CASSPGATDTQYF
-	TRBJ2-3	TRBD1	TRBV5-5	TGTGCCAGCAGCTTCGACAGGGTGGAGGATACGCAGTATTTT	CASSFDRVEDTQYF
-	TRBJ1-2	-	TRBV5-1	TGCGCCAGCTACGGGACTCGTACCTATGGCTACACCTTC	CASYGTRTYGYTF
-	TRBJ2-7	TRBD2	TRBV25-1	TGTGCCAGCAGTGAATTATCGGGGGGGTCCTACGAGCAGTACTTC	CASSELSGGSYEQYF
-	TRBJ2-2	TRBD2	TRBV19	TGTGCCAGTAGTATGAGGGGCGGGGGCACCGGGGAGCTGTTTTTT	CASSMRGGGTGELFF
-	TRBJ2-2	-	TRBV5-5	TGTGCCAGCAGCTTTAGCCCTGGCGGGACCGGGGAGCTGTTTTTT	CASSFSPGGTGELFF
once	TRBJ1-5	-	TRBV2	TGTGCCAGCAGTGAAGAAGGGGCTGGGGCCCAGCCCCAGCATTTT	CASSEEGAGAQPQHF